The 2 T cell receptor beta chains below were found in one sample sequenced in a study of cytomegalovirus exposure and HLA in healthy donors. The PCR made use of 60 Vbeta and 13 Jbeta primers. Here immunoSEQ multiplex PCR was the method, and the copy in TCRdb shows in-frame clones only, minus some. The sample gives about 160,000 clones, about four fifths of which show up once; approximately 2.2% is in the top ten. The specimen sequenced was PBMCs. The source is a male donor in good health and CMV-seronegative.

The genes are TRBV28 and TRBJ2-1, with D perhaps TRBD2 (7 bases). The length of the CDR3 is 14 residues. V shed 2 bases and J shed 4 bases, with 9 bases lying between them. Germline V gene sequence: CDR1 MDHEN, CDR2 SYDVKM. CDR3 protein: CASSLRGGYNEQFF. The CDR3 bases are TGTGCCAGCAGTTTAAGGGGGGGGTACAATGAGCAGTTCTTC.

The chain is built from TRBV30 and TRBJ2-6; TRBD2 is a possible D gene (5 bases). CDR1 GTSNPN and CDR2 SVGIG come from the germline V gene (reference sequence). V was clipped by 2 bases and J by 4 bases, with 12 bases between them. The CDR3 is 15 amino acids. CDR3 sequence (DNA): TGTGCCTGGAGTTTTTATAGGGAGGGGGCCAACGTCCTGACTTTC. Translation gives CAWSFYREGANVLTF. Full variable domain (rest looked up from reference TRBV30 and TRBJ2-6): SQTIHQWPATLVQPVGSPLSLECTVEGTSNPNLYWYRQAAGRGLQLLFYSVGIGQISSEVPQNLSASRPQDRQFILSSKKLLLSDSGFYLCAWSFYREGANVLTFGAGSRLTVL.